This TCR beta chain emerged from a study of regulatory T cells in long-lasting Graves disease. General study points: Patients with persistent disease shared 2,741 public clonotypes, outpacing the 900 to 1,000 shared by new patients. Persistent cases favored TRBV28, TRBJ1-2 and TRBJ2-5.

Remarks on this clonotype: Its cognate antigen is unknown. One junction end disagrees with the germline gene, perhaps due to a read error.

CDR1 is SEHNR, CDR2 FQNEAQ, per germline (reference sequence). The CDR3 sequence is 19 residues long. Time point indicated: persistent/refractory GD, antithyroid drugs over 5 years with positive TRAb. With RNA extracted from PBMCs as input, the TCR library was made. Combining iRepertoire HTBI primers with Arm-PCR of CDR3 regions, the authors built TCR beta libraries. TCRdb recomputed calls from the multiplex PCR reads with MiXCR, one row per CDR3 protein. The sample yields roughly 400,000 distinct CDR3 sequences, less than 25% seen once. The chain combines TRBV7-9 with TRBJ2-2, with 8 nucleotides matching TRBD1. Sequencing was performed on peripheral blood mononuclear cells (PBMCs), taken when the disease was refractory, from a patient treated with antithyroid drugs. The receptor was derived from a female donor with Graves disease. CDR3 DNA: TGTGCCAGCAGCTCGCCCGGGACAGGATACCAGCCGAACACCCGGGAGCTGTTTTTT. It is translated as CASSSPGTGYQPNTRELFF. Full variable domain (remainder filled in from reference TRBV7-9 and TRBJ2-2): DTGVSQNPRHKITKRGQNVTFRCDPISEHNRLYWYRQTLGQGPEFLTYFQNEAQLEKSRLLSDRFSAERPKGSFSTLEIQRTEQGDSAMYLCASSSPGTGYQPNTRELFFGEGSRLTVL.